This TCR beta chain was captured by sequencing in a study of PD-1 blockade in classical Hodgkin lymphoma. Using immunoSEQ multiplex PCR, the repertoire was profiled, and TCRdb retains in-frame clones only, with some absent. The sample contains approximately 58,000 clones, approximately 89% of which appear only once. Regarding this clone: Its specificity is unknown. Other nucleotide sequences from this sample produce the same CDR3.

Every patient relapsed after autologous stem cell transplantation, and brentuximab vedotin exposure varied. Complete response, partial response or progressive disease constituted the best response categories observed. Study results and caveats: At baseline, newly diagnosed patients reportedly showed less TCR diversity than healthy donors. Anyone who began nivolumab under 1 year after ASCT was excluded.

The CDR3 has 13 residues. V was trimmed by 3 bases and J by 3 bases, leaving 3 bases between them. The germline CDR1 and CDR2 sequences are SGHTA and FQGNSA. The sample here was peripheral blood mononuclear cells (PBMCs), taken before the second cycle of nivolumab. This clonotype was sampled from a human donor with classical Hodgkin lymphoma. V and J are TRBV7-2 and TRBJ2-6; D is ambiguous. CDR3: CASSFYGANVLTF. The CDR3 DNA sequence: TGTGCCAGCAGCTTTTATGGGGCCAACGTCCTGACTTTC.